The T cell receptor (beta chain) under discussion was sequenced for a study of blood T cells in healthy people across ages (dated by TCRdb to the mid-2010s). Background on the whole study: In model experiments, template switching captured roughly one uniquely barcoded TCR beta cDNA molecule for every two T cells. The study measured age-related changes in TCR beta repertoire diversity using deep sequencing normalized with unique cDNA molecular identifiers. The donors were divided into four age groups: young (average approximately 17 years), middle-aged (approximately 39), aged (approximately 62) and long-lived (roughly 82). To avoid experimental bias, donors of different ages were distributed randomly across sequencing lanes. Using the same blood draw, the study looked at two additional independent replicas of 1 million unique cDNA reads for two donors, one aged 18 to 30 and the other aged 80 or older. What the research found in general, with its limitations: There was a strong correlation between observed TCR beta diversity and the percentage of naive T cells measured by flow cytometry. Observed TCR beta diversity per million T cells fell roughly linearly with age, and a significant reduction was already apparent by age around 36. Total diversity estimates from one million sequenced T cells were considered lower bounds and underestimates. Compared with the aged group, the long-lived group had more naive CD4+ T cells, fewer expanded clones and increased TCR diversity, suggesting age selection. Because profiling used bulk unsorted PBMCs, naive and antigen-experienced compartments could not be compared conclusively. Donor CMV infection status was unknown, potentially confounding age-related changes in expanded clonotypes.

The approximately 41 donors, aged 6 to 90 years, were systemically healthy Caucasian individuals from Russia. Approximately 9 milliliters of peripheral blood were collected from each donor into EDTA-treated Vacutainer tubes. Ficoll-Paque density-gradient centrifugation was used to isolate PBMCs, with at least 7 million per sample. Total RNA, at least 5.5 micrograms per sample, was extracted from PBMCs with Trizol reagent. For every donor, an aliquot of PBMCs went through flow cytometry to measure the percentages of naive CD45RAhigh/CD27high T cells. Spanning cysteine to phenylalanine, the CDR3 consists of 15 amino acids. The CDR3 DNA has 45 bases and is translated from base 1. CDR1 KGHSH and CDR2 LQKENI are derived from the germline V gene. About this clonotype itself: Its antigen is currently not known. No much larger clone exists at a distance of one base, and base qualities are not known.

The library was built by means of 5' RACE. The sequencer listed for this sample is Illumina HiSeq 2500. A second PCR of about 6 to 11 cycles was performed with a sample-barcoded 5' primer and a J-beta primer mix. A template-switch 5' adaptor carrying 12 random nucleotides introduced a unique molecular identifier onto each TCR beta cDNA molecule. Each sample yielded at least 2.5 million CDR3-containing paired-end reads. All of the RNA was converted into first-strand cDNA using the Mint cDNA synthesis kit, with a TRBC-specific oligonucleotide serving as the primer. Following uracil-DNA glycosylase treatment, all cDNA underwent a first 18-cycle PCR with the universal primers M1SS and BC2_uni_R. Per the source publication's procedure: Normalization of each sample was performed by random selection of 1 million high-quality reads, each carrying a distinct molecular identifier. Reads sharing molecular identifiers were discarded rather than binned into consensus sequences. MiTCR, run with a Q25 quality threshold and the strictest error-elimination algorithm, handled CDR3 identification, clonotype clustering and error correction. A nonparametric unseen species model with Euler transformation was used to estimate lower-bound total TCR beta diversity. TCRdb's own reprocessing of the public reads used fastp at Q25 and MiXCR and kept productive beta chains. All rows with the same CDR3 protein become a single entry with the most common DNA and genes. TCRdb assigned the V and J calls; the authors' analysis was not used. The sample table shows 1,500,000 or so distinct CDR3 sequences, and roughly two fifths are seen once. The ten most abundant clones make up under 5% of the sample.

The chain is made from TRBV18 and TRBJ2-7; 6 matching bases give a weak D call of TRBD2. With the DNA end fitting TRBJ2-5 better, the J assignment may be wrong. The specimen was blood. This sequence originates from a woman younger than 35 in good health. The sequenced DNA: TGTGCCAGCTCGCCCCGCAGACTAGAAGTTGGGACCCAGTACTTC. It codes for CASSPRRLEVGTQYF.